This is a list of T cell receptor beta chains from one sample in a study of breast tumors, draining lymph nodes, adjacent tissues. One entry per CDR3 protein results from TCRdb running MiXCR on the multiplex PCR reads. This sample has about 66,000 distinct CDR3 sequences, with roughly 40% found just once. Input material: breast tumor tissue. The receptor set was obtained from a female donor with breast cancer. Some clones in this sample may be carry-over from other donors' samples. CDR3s include the opening cysteine and the closing phenylalanine or tryptophan. The order of the fields is CDR3 protein, CDR3 DNA, D gene, J gene, clone size, V gene. The D gene is left open where the match is weak. The listing skips clone size in some rows; elsewhere it reads once, few, many or a size class.

CDR3: CASSLGTGEAGYTF
DNA: TGTGCCAGCAGCTTAGGGACAGGGGAGGCTGGCTACACCTTC
D: TRBD1
J: TRBJ1-2
size: .
V: TRBV13

CDR3: CASSRGQGYEKLFF
DNA: TGTGCCAGCAGCAGGGGACAGGGGTATGAAAAACTGTTTTTT
D: TRBD1
J: TRBJ1-4
size: .
V: TRBV7-8

CDR3: CASSAASGELFF
DNA: TGTGCCAGCAGCGCCGCTAGCGGTGAGCTGTTTTTT
D: TRBD2
J: TRBJ2-2
size: once
V: TRBV7-6

CDR3: CAISEFFRGLAGANTGELFF
DNA: TGTGCCATCAGTGAGTTTTTTAGGGGACTAGCGGGAGCGAACACCGGGGAGCTGTTTTTT
D: TRBD2
J: TRBJ2-2
size: many
V: TRBV10-3

CDR3: CASSLGLAGGFRTDTQYF
DNA: TGCGCCAGCAGCCTGGGACTAGCGGGAGGATTCCGCACAGATACGCAGTATTTT
D: TRBD2
J: TRBJ2-3
size: once
V: TRBV3-1

CDR3: CASSQRGQNTEAFF
DNA: TGTGCCAGCAGCCAACGCGGACAGAACACTGAAGCTTTCTTT
D: .
J: TRBJ1-1
size: few
V: TRBV3-1

CDR3: CASSYLEGYGYTF
DNA: TGTGCCAGCAGTTACTTGGAAGGCTATGGCTACACCTTC
D: .
J: TRBJ1-2
size: many
V: TRBV6-2/TRBV6-3

CDR3: CASSPQDQTPRGYTF
DNA: TGTGCCAGCAGTCCCCAGGACCAGACGCCAAGGGGCTACACCTTC
D: .
J: TRBJ1-2
size: many
V: TRBV6-4

CDR3: CASLLAGGYEQYF
DNA: TGTGCCAGCCTACTAGCGGGAGGTTACGAGCAGTACTTC
D: TRBD2
J: TRBJ2-7
size: many
V: TRBV6-1

CDR3: CASSHSPESGNTIYF
DNA: TGTGCCAGCAGCCACTCACCCGAGTCCGGAAACACCATATATTTT
D: .
J: TRBJ1-3
size: medium-sized
V: TRBV3-1

CDR3: CASSLVLRGRTDTQYF
DNA: TGTGCCAGCAGCTTAGTCTTGCGGGGCCGCACAGATACGCAGTATTTT
D: .
J: TRBJ2-3
size: many
V: TRBV11-2

CDR3: CASIQGTLENTIYF
DNA: TGTGCCAGCATCCAAGGGACATTGGAAAACACCATATATTTT
D: .
J: TRBJ1-3
size: many
V: TRBV6-1

CDR3: CSVRDSQAFF
DNA: TGCAGTGTGAGGGACAGCCAAGCTTTCTTT
D: TRBD1
J: TRBJ1-1
size: few
V: TRBV20-1

CDR3: CSVRDYAYEQYF
DNA: TGCAGCGTGCGGGACTACGCCTACGAGCAGTACTTC
D: TRBD2
J: TRBJ2-7
size: many
V: TRBV29-1

CDR3: CASSELDEGDTGELFF
DNA: TGTGCCAGCAGTGAACTAGACGAGGGGGACACCGGGGAGCTGTTTTTT
D: .
J: TRBJ2-2
size: once
V: TRBV2

CDR3: CASTGGGVKEAQYF
DNA: TGTGCCAGCACTGGTGGGGGGGTGAAAGAGGCCCAGTACTTC
D: TRBD2
J: TRBJ2-5
size: .
V: TRBV6-5

CDR3: CATRAGTGGFQPQHF
DNA: TGTGCCACCAGGGCCGGGACAGGGGGCTTTCAGCCCCAGCATTTT
D: TRBD1
J: TRBJ1-5
size: many
V: TRBV15

CDR3: CASSLAYQETQYF
DNA: TGTGCCAGCAGCTTAGCATATCAGGAGACCCAGTACTTC
D: .
J: TRBJ2-5
size: many
V: TRBV7-6